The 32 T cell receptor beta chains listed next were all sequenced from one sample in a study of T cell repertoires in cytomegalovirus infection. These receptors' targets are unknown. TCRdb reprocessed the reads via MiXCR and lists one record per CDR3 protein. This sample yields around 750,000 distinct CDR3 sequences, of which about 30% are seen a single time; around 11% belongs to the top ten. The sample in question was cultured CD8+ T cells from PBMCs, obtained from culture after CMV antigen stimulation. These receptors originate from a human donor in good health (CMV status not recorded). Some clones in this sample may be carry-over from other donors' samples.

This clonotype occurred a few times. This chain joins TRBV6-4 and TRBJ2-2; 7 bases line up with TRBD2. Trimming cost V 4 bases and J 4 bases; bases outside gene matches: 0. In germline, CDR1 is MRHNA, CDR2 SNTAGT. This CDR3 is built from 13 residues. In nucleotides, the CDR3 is TGTGCCAGCAGTGGGACTAGCACCGGGGAGCTGTTTTTT. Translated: CASSGTSTGELFF.

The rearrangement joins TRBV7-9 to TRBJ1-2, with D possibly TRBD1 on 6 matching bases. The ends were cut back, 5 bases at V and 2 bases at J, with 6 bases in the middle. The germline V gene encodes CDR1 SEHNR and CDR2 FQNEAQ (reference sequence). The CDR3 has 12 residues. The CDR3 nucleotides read TGTGCCAGCAGCGGACAGAACTATGGCTACACCTTC. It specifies CASSGQNYGYTF.

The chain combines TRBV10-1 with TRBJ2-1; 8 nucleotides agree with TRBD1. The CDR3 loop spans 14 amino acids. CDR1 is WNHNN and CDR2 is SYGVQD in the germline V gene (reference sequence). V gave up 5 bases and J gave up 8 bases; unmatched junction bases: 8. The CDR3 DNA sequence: TGCGCCAGCAGTCCTCGGGACAGGTGGGATGAGCAGTTCTTC. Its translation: CASSPRDRWDEQFF.

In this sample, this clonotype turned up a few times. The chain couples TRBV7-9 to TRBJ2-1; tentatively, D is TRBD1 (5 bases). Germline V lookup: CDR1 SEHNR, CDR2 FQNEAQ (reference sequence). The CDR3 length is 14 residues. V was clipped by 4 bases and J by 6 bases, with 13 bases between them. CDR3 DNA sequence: TGTGCCAGCAGCTCCCCTTCAGGGCTCAATGAGCAGTTCTTC. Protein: CASSSPSGLNEQFF.

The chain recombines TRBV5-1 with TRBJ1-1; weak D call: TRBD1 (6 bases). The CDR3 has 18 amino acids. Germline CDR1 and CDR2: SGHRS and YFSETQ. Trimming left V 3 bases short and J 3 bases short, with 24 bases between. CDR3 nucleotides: TGCGCCAGCAGCTCGCCGGAACAGGGCCGGGTATGGGACACTGAAGCTTTCTTT. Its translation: CASSSPEQGRVWDTEAFF. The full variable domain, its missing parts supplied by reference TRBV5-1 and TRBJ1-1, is KAGVTQTPRYLIKTRGQQVTLSCSPISGHRSVSWYQQTPGQGLQFLFEYFSETQRNKGNFPGRFSGRQFSNSRSEMNVSTLELGDSALYLCASSSPEQGRVWDTEAFFGQGTRLTVV.

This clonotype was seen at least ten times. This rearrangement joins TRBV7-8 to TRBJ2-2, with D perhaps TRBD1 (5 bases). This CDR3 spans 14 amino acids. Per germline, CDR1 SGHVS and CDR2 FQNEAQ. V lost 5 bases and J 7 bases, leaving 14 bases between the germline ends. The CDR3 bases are TGTGCCAGCAGCCCTTGGCAGGGCGGCGGGGAGCTGTTTTTT. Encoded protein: CASSPWQGGGELFF.

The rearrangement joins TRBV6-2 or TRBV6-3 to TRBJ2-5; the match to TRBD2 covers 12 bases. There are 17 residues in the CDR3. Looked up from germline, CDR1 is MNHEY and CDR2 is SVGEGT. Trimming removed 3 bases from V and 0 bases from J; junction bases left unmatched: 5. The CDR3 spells CASSYRTSGVHQETQYF. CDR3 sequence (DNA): TGTGCCAGCAGTTATCGGACTAGCGGGGTCCACCAAGAGACCCAGTACTTC.

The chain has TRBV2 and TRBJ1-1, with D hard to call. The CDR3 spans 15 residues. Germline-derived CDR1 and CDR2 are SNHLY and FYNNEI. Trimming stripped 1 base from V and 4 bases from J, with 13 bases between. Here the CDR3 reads CASSEGRQLRTEAFF. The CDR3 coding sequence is TGTGCCAGCAGTGAAGGTCGGCAGCTTCGCACTGAAGCTTTCTTT.

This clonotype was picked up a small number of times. CDR3 sequence (DNA): TGTGCCAGCAGTTATCAGCGTGGGGCCAACGTCCTGACTTTC. It codes for CASSYQRGANVLTF. This chain uses TRBV6-5 with TRBJ2-6; D unclear. CDR1 and CDR2 from the germline V gene are MNHEY and SVGAGI. Trimming shortened V by 3 bases and J by 3 bases, and 6 bases separated the two germline ends. The CDR3 has 14 amino acids.

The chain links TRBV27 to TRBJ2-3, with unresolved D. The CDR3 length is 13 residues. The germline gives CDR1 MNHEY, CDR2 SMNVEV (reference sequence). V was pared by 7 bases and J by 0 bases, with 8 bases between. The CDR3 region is CASTTSSTDTQYF. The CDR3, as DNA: TGTGCCAGCACCACGTCTAGCACAGATACGCAGTATTTT.

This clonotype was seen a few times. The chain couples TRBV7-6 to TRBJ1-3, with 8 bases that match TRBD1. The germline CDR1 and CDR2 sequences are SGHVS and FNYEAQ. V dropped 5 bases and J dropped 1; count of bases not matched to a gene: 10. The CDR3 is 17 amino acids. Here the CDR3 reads CASSASGQGPSGNTIYF. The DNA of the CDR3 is TGTGCCAGCAGCGCCTCAGGACAGGGACCTTCTGGAAACACCATATATTTT.

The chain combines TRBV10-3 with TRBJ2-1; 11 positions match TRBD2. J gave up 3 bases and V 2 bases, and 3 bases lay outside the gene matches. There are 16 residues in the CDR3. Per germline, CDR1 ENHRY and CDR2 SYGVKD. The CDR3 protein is CAISEGLAGYYNEQFF. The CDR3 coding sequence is TGTGCCATCAGTGAGGGACTAGCGGGTTACTACAATGAGCAGTTCTTC.

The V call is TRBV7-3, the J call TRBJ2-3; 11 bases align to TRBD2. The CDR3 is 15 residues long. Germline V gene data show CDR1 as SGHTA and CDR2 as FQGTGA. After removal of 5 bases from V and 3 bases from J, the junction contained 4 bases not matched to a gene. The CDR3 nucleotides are TGTGCCAGCAGCGAGGGACTAGCGGAGACAGATACGCAGTATTTT. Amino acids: CASSEGLAETDTQYF.

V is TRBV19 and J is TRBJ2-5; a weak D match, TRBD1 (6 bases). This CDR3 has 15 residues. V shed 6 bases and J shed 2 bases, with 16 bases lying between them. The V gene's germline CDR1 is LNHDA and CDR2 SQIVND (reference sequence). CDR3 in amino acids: CASRFRDIWQETQYF. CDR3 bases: TGTGCCAGTAGGTTCCGGGACATTTGGCAAGAGACCCAGTACTTC.

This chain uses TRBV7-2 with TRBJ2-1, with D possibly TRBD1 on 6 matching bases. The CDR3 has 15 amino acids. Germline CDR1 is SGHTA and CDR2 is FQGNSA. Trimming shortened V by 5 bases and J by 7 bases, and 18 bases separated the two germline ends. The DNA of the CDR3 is TGTGCCAGCAGCCCTGAGCGACAGGTCTGGAATGAGCAGTTCTTC. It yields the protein CASSPERQVWNEQFF.

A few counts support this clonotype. CDR3 protein: CASSYPGLEHGYTF. CDR3 coding DNA: TGTGCCAGCAGCTACCCGGGGCTGGAACATGGCTACACCTTC. The chain employs TRBV7-9 and TRBJ1-2; a possible D gene is TRBD1 (5 bases). Looked up from germline, CDR1 is SEHNR and CDR2 is FQNEAQ (reference sequence). Trimming stripped 4 bases from V and 6 bases from J, with 15 bases between. This CDR3 contains 14 residues.

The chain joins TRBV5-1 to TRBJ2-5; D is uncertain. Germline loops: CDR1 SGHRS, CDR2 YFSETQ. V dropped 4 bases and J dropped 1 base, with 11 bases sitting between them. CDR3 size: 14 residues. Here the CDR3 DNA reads TGCGCCAGCAGCAACGGTGGCAGCCAAGAGACCCAGTACTTC. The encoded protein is CASSNGGSQETQYF.

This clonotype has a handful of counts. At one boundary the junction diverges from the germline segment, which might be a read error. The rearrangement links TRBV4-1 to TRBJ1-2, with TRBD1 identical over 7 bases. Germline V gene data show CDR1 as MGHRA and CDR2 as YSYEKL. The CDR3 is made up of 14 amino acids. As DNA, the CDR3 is TGTGCCAGCAGCCAAGTAAGGGGGCAGGGTGGCTACACCTTC. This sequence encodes CASSQVRGQGGYTF.

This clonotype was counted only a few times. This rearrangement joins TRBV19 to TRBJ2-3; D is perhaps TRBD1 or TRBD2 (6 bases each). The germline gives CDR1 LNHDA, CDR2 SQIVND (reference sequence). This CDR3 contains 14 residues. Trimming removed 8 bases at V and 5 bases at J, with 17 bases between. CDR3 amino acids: CASGFGGRGDTQYF. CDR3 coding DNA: TGTGCCAGTGGATTCGGGGGCAGAGGAGATACGCAGTATTTT.

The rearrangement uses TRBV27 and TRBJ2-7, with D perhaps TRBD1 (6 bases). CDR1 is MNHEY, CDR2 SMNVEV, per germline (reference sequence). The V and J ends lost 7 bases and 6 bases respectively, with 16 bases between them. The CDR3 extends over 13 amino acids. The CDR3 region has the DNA TGTGCCAGCACCTCAGGGGCAAGATCCGAGCAGTACTTC. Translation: CASTSGARSEQYF.

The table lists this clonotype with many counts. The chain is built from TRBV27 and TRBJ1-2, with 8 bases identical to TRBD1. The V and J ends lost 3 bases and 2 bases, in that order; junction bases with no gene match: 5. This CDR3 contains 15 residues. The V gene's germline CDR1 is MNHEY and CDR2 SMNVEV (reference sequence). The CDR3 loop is CASSLGRGQNYGYTF. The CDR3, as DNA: TGTGCCAGCAGTTTGGGCAGGGGGCAGAACTATGGCTACACCTTC.

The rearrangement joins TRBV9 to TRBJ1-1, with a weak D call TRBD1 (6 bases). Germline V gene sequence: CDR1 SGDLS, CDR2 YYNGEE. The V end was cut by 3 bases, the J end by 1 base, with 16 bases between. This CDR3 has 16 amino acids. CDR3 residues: CASSASRTVKNTEAFF. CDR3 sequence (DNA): TGTGCCAGCAGCGCATCTCGGACAGTTAAGAACACTGAAGCTTTCTTT.

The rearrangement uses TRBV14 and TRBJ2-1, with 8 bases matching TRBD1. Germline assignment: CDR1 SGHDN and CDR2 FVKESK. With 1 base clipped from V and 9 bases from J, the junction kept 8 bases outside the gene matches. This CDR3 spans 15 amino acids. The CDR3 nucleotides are TGTGCCAGCAGCCAAGGACAGGGGATTCAAAGTGAGCAGTTCTTC. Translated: CASSQGQGIQSEQFF. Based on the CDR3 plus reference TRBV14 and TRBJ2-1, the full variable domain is EAGVTQFPSHSVIEKGQTVTLRCDPISGHDNLYWYRRVMGKEIKFLLHFVKESKQDESGMPNNRFLAERTGGTYSTLKVQPAELEDSGVYFCASSQGQGIQSEQFFGPGTRLTVL.

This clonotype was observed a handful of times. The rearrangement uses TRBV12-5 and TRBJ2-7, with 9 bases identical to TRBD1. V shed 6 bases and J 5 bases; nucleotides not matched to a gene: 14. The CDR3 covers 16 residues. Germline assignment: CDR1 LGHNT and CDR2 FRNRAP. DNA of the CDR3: TGTGCTAGTGGGTTCACCGGGACAGGGATCAGGCACGAGCAGTACTTC. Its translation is CASGFTGTGIRHEQYF.

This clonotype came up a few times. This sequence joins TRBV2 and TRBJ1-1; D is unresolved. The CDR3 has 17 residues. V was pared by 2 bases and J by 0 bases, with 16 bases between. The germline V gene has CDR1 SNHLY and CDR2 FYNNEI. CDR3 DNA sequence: TGTGCCAGCAGTGAATTAATCTCTCAGGCCATGAACACTGAAGCTTTCTTT. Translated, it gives CASSELISQAMNTEAFF.

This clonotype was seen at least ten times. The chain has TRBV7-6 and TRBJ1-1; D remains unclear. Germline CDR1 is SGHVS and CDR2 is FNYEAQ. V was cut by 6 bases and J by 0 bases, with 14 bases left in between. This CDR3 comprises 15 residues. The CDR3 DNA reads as TGTGCCAGCAGTTCGGGAGGCGGTATGAACACTGAAGCTTTCTTT. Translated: CASSSGGGMNTEAFF.

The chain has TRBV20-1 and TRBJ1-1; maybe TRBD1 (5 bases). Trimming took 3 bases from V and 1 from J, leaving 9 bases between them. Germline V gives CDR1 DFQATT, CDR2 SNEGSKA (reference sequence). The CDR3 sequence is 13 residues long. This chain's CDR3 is CSARGRENTEAFF. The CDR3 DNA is TGCAGTGCTAGGGGACGGGAGAACACTGAAGCTTTCTTT.

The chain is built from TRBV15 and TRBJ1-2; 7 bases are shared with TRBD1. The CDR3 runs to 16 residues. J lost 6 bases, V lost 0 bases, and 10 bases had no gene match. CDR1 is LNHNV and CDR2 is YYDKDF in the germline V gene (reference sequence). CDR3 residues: CATSRDGGDRADGYTF. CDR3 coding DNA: TGTGCCACCAGCAGAGATGGGGGTGACAGGGCGGATGGCTACACCTTC.

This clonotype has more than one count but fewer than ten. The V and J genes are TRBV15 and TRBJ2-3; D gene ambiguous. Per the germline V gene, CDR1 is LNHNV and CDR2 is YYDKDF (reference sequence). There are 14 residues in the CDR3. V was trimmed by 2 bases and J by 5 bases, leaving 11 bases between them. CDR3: CATSRPLAGDTQYF. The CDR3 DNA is TGTGCCACCAGCAGACCCTTAGCTGGAGATACGCAGTATTTT.

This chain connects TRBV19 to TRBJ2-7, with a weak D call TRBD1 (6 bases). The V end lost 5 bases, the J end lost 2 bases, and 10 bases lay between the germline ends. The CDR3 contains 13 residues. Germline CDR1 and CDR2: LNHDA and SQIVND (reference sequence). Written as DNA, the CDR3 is TGTGCCAGTAGTCCAGGGGTACCCTACGAGCAGTACTTC. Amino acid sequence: CASSPGVPYEQYF. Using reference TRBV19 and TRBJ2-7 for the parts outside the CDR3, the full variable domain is DGGITQSPKYLFRKEGQNVTLSCEQNLNHDAMYWYRQDPGQGLRLIYYSQIVNDFQKGDIAEGYSVSREKKESFPLTVTSAQKNPTAFYLCASSPGVPYEQYFGPGTRLTVT.

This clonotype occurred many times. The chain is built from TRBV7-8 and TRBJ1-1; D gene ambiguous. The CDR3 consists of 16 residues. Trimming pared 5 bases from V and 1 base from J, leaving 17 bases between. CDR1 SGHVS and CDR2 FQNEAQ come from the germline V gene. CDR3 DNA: TGTGCCAGCAGCATTCGGGCTGGAGGCAAGAACACTGAAGCTTTCTTT. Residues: CASSIRAGGKNTEAFF.

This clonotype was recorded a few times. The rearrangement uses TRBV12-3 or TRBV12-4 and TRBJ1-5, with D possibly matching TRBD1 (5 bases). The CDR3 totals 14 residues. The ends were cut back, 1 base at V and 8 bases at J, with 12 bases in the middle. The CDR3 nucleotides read TGTGCCAGCAGTTTAGGGCGGCCGGGGGAGCCCCAGCATTTT. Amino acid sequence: CASSLGRPGEPQHF.